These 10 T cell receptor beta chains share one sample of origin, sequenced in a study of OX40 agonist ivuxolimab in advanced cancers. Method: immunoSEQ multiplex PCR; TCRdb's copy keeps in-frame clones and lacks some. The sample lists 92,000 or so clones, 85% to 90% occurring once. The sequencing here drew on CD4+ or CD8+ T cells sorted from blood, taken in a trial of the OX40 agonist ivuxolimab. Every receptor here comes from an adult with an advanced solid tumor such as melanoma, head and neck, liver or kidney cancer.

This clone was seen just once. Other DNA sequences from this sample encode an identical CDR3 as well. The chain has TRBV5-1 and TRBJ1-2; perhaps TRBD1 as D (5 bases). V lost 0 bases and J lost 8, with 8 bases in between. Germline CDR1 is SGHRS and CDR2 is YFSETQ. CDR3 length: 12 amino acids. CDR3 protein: CASSLAGGGYTF. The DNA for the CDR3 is TGCGCCAGCAGCTTGGCTGGGGGGGGCTACACCTTC.

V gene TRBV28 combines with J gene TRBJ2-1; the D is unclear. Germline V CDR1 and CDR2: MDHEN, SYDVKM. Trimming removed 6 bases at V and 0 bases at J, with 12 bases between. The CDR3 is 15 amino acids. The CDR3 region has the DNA TGTGCCAGCAGCGAAACTAATGCCTCCTACAATGAGCAGTTCTTC. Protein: CASSETNASYNEQFF.

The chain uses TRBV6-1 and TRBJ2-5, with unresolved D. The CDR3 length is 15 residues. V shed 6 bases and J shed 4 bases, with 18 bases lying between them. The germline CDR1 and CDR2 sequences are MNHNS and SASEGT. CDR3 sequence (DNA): TGTGCCAGCAGGCCCCATGGAGCGACGCGAGAGACCCAGTACTTC. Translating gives CASRPHGATRETQYF.

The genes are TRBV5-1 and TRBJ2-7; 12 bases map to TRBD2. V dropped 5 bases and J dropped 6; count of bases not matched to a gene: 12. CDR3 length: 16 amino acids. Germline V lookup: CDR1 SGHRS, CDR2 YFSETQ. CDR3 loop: CASRLTSGSPLAEQYF. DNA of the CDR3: TGCGCCAGCAGATTGACTAGCGGGAGCCCCCTCGCCGAGCAGTACTTC.

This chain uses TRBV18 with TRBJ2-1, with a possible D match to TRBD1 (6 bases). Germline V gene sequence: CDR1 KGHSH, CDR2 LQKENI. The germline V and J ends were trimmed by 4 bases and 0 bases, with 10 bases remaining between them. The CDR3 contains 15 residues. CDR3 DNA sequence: TGTGCCAGCTCACGGGGACAAAGCTCCTACAATGAGCAGTTCTTC. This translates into CASSRGQSSYNEQFF.

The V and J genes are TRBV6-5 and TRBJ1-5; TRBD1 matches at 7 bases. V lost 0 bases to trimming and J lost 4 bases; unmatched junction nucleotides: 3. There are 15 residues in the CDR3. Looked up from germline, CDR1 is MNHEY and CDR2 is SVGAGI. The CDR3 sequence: CASSYSGRGNQPQHF. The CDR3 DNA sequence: TGTGCCAGCAGTTACTCAGGCAGGGGGAATCAGCCCCAGCATTTT.

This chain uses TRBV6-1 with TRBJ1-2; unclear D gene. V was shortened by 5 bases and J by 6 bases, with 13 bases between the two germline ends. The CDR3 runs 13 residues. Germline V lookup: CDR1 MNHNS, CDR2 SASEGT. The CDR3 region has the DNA TGTGCCAGCAGTACGACCAGGTCGGATGGCTACACCTTC. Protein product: CASSTTRSDGYTF.

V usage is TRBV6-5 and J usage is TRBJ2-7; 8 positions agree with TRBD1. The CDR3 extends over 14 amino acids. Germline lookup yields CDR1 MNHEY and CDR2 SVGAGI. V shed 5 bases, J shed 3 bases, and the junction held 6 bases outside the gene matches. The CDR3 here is CASSDGQGVYEQYF. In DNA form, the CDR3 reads TGTGCCAGCAGTGACGGACAGGGAGTCTACGAGCAGTACTTC.

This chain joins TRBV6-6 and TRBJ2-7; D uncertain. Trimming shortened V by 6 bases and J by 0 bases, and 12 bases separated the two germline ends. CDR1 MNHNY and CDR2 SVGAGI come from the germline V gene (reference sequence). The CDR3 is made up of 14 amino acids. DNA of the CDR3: TGTGCCAGCAGCCGGAAGGCAGGCTCCTACGAGCAGTACTTC. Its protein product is CASSRKAGSYEQYF.

DNA of the CDR3: TGTGCCAGCAGCATGACCGGGGCCATATTCACAGATACGCAGTATTTT. It specifies CASSMTGAIFTDTQYF. This rearrangement joins TRBV7-9 to TRBJ2-3; either TRBD1 or TRBD2 may supply D (5 bases each). This CDR3 is built from 16 residues. The germline V and J ends were trimmed by 5 bases and 2 bases, with 17 bases remaining between them. CDR1 is SEHNR and CDR2 is FQNEAQ in the germline V gene (reference sequence).